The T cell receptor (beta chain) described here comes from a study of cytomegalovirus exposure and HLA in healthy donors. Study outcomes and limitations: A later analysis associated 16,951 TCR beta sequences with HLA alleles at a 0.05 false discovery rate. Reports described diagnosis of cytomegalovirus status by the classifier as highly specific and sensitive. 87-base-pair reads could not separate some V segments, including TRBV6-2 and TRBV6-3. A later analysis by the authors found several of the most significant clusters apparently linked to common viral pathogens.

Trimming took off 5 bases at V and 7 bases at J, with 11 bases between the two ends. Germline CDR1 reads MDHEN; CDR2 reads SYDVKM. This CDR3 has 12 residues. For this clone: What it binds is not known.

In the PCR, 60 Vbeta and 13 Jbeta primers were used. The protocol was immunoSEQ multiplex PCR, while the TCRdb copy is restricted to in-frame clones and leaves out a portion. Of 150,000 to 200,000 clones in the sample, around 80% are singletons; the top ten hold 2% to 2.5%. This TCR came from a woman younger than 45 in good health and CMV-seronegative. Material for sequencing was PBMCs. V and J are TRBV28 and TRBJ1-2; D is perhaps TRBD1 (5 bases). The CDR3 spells CASSVQVRGYTF. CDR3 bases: TGTGCCAGCAGTGTACAGGTCCGTGGCTACACCTTC.